In its sample, the clone carrying this T cell receptor (beta chain) was seen once. Primers for the PCR totalled 60 Vbeta and 13 Jbeta. Sequencing was performed with immunoSEQ multiplex PCR; in TCRdb, only in-frame clones are kept and a portion is missing. Here the sample spans approximately 150,000 clones, 60% to 85% being singletons. This sample was included in a study of cytomegalovirus exposure and HLA in healthy donors. Turning to the study itself: In an early release, HLA-typed donors contributed about 79 million unique TCR sequences.

The length of the CDR3 is 11 residues. CDR1 and CDR2 from the germline V gene are DFQATT and SNEGSKA (reference sequence). V dropped 5 bases and J dropped 5 bases, with 9 bases sitting between them. The clonotype was recovered from a man aged 45-65 years in good health and CMV-seropositive. The sequenced sample consisted of PBMCs. This rearrangement joins TRBV20-1 to TRBJ2-5; TRBD1 might be the D (6 bases). In DNA form, the CDR3 reads TGCAGTGCTTCCCAGGGGGAGACCCAGTACTTC. Amino acid sequence: CSASQGETQYF.